This T cell receptor (beta chain) was observed in a study of T cells in Graves' hyperthyroidism and ophthalmopathy. The CDR3 runs to 14 residues. V was clipped by 5 bases and J by 5 bases, with 13 bases between them. Per the germline V gene, CDR1 is MNHNS and CDR2 is SASEGT. Authors of the study amplified TCR beta CDR3 regions from RNA transcripts. A set of HTBI primers served as the primers for a first-round RT-PCR of the TCR CDR3. Each CDR3 protein is one row after TCRdb ran MiXCR on the multiplex PCR reads. The sample holds 250,000 to 350,000 distinct CDR3 sequences, over 15% seen once. It was considered stable Graves' hyperthyroidism when ophthalmopathy did not progress within 18 months. Uncontrolled infection, other autoimmune disease, pregnancy or lactation barred patients from enrollment. Isolation of PBMCs was performed on 8.5 to 10 ml fresh peripheral blood.

The sequenced material came from blood. The sequence came from a young man with Graves' hyperthyroidism. The V call is TRBV6-1, the J call TRBJ2-1; D is possibly TRBD2 (6 bases). The CDR3 loop reads CASSSGGPHNEQFF. CDR3 coding DNA: TGTGCCAGCAGTTCCGGAGGGCCCCACAATGAGCAGTTCTTC.